This T cell receptor (beta chain) originates from a study of T cells in Graves' hyperthyroidism and ophthalmopathy. Per the germline V gene, CDR1 is SNHLY and CDR2 is FYNNEI. V was pared by 3 bases and J by 7 bases, with 3 bases of the junction left unmatched. CDR3 length: 14 amino acids. What was amplified from RNA transcripts were TCR beta CDR3 regions. First-round RT-PCR of the TCR CDR3 relied on the HTBI primer set. TCRdb re-called the multiplex PCR reads with MiXCR, one entry per CDR3 protein. The table shows around 290,000 distinct CDR3 sequences, with roughly 13% occurring only once. A patient was excluded if there was uncontrolled infection, other autoimmune disease, pregnancy or lactation. Remarks on this clonotype: No antigen is known for it.

Notes on the study in general: Most clonotypes expanded in thyroid above 0.001 were likewise present in blood. Prediction of ophthalmopathy progression came a median approximately 6 months pre-onset.

V is TRBV2 and J is TRBJ1-6; 7 positions agree with TRBD1. The clonotype was recovered from a woman in her thirties or forties with Graves' hyperthyroidism. Sequencing was carried out using blood. CDR3 nucleotides: TGTGCCAGCAGTGAGACAGGGATGAATTCACCCCTCCACTTT. This gives the protein CASSETGMNSPLHF.